The rows below give T cell receptor beta chains drawn from one sample of a study of blood T cell repertoires in COVID-19. TCRdb keeps only in-frame clones here, not all; method: immunoSEQ multiplex PCR. This repertoire shows 310,000 or so clones, 85% to 90% found once; its top ten account for less than 2%. Sequenced sample: PBMCs or T cells enriched from blood (not recorded which). The source is a woman between 18 and 30 years old with acute COVID-19. Both conserved end residues are part of each CDR3. The order of the fields is D gene, J gene, V gene, clone size, CDR3 protein, CDR3 DNA. A D gene is named only where the DNA matches it firmly. Clone size is shown for a subset of rows, as once, few, many or a class of expanded clone.

TRBD2	TRBJ2-1	TRBV2	NA	CASAEGLAGAGEQFF	TGTGCCAGCGCCGAAGGACTAGCGGGAGCCGGTGAGCAGTTCTTC
TRBD2	TRBJ2-2	TRBV5-1	NA	CASSGGLENTGELFF	TGCGCCAGCAGCGGGGGACTAGAGAACACCGGGGAGCTGTTTTTT
NA	TRBJ2-2	TRBV14	NA	CASSPFLGELFF	TGTGCCAGCAGCCCATTTTTGGGGGAGCTGTTTTTT
NA	TRBJ2-2	TRBV5-1	NA	CASSSGQSTGELFF	TGCGCCAGCAGCTCAGGACAGAGCACCGGGGAGCTGTTTTTT
TRBD2	TRBJ2-7	TRBV7-9	NA	CASSLIEREGRYEQYF	TGTGCCAGCAGCTTAATAGAGCGGGAGGGCCGGTACGAGCAGTACTTC
NA	TRBJ1-1	TRBV30	few	CAWRGGARRGEAFF	TGTGCCTGGAGAGGCGGGGCCCGGCGGGGGGAAGCTTTCTTT
NA	TRBJ2-7	TRBV11-2	once	CASSFFDSTYEQYF	TGTGCCAGCAGCTTCTTCGACTCGACCTACGAGCAGTACTTC
TRBD2	TRBJ2-5	TRBV6-5	NA	CAVQGRGGQETQYF	TGTGCCGTTCAAGGGCGCGGGGGACAAGAGACCCAGTACTTC
NA	TRBJ1-5	TRBV30	NA	CAWSVRGNQPQHF	TGTGCCTGGAGTGTTCGGGGGAATCAGCCCCAGCATTTT
NA	TRBJ2-1	TRBV6-5	NA	CASHPRSSYNEQFF	TGTGCCAGCCACCCTCGGAGCTCCTACAATGAGCAGTTCTTC
NA	TRBJ2-7	TRBV11-2	NA	CASSPPEGELHSYEQYF	TGTGCCAGCAGCCCCCCCGAGGGGGAATTACACTCCTACGAGCAGTACTTC
NA	TRBJ1-1	TRBV18	NA	CASSPLVTQHLNTEAFF	TGTGCCAGCTCACCACTAGTTACACAGCACTTGAACACTGAAGCTTTCTTT
NA	TRBJ1-3	TRBV7-9	NA	CASSLQSSGNTIYF	TGTGCCAGCAGCCTACAGAGCTCTGGAAACACCATATATTTT
NA	TRBJ1-6	TRBV27	NA	CASSLFGQLLNSPLHF	TGTGCCAGCAGTTTATTTGGGCAGCTTTTGAATTCACCCCTCCACTTT
NA	TRBJ2-1	TRBV27	NA	CASSLTGSSEQFF	TGTGCCAGCAGCCTGACTGGCTCCAGTGAGCAGTTCTTC
TRBD2	TRBJ2-3	TRBV6-4	NA	CASSPSSGRGPDTQYF	TGTGCCAGCAGCCCCTCTAGCGGGAGGGGGCCAGATACGCAGTATTTT
NA	TRBJ1-3	TRBV19	NA	CASSRNSGNTIYF	TGTGCCAGTAGCAGGAACTCTGGAAACACCATATATTTT
NA	TRBJ1-6	TRBV28	NA	CASSSLISPLHF	TGTGCCAGCAGTTCCCTTATTTCACCCCTCCACTTT
NA	TRBJ2-6	TRBV18	NA	CASSPGVWTEYSGANVLTF	TGTGCCAGCTCACCTGGTGTATGGACAGAATACTCTGGGGCCAACGTCCTGACTTTC
TRBD2	TRBJ2-5	TRBV29-1	NA	CSVVILLAGGPETQYF	TGCAGCGTTGTAATCCTATTAGCGGGAGGGCCCGAGACCCAGTACTTC
NA	TRBJ2-1	TRBV4-3	NA	CASSQGQGSDEQFF	TGCGCCAGCAGCCAAGGGCAGGGGAGTGATGAGCAGTTCTTC
TRBD2	TRBJ2-5	TRBV3-1/TRBV3-2	NA	CASSQGGLAATTLETQYF	TGTGCCAGCAGCCAAGGGGGACTAGCGGCTACCACTCTTGAGACCCAGTACTTC
NA	TRBJ2-7	TRBV5-4	once	CASSFSGDPPYEQYF	TGTGCCAGCAGCTTTTCGGGGGACCCACCCTACGAGCAGTACTTC
NA	TRBJ2-3	TRBV6-2/TRBV6-3	NA	CASSSLVGGIGYLVGDTQYF	TGTGCCAGCAGTTCTCTTGTGGGCGGGATTGGCTACCTTGTTGGAGATACGCAGTATTTT
TRBD1	TRBJ2-2	TRBV5-4	NA	CASSSAGGGPSRAGELFF	TGTGCCAGCAGCTCTGCAGGGGGTGGACCTTCTAGGGCCGGGGAGCTGTTTTTT
TRBD1	TRBJ2-5	TRBV7-9	NA	CASSQGTGNFETQYF	TGTGCCAGCAGCCAAGGGACAGGGAATTTTGAGACCCAGTACTTC
TRBD1	TRBJ1-1	TRBV5-1	NA	CASSYTRLVSRTGGIGMNTEAFF	TGCGCCAGCAGCTATACCCGCCTCGTGTCCAGGACAGGGGGGATAGGTATGAACACTGAAGCTTTCTTT
NA	TRBJ1-3	TRBV18	NA	CASSPQAAKGGNTIYF	TGTGCCAGCTCACCGCAGGCCGCAAAAGGTGGAAACACCATATATTTT
NA	TRBJ2-6	TRBV28	NA	CANLGQTSWGANVLTF	TGTGCTAATCTTGGACAGACATCTTGGGGGGCCAACGTCCTGACTTTC